Given below is one TCR beta chain in context. Trimming took 6 bases from V and 3 from J, leaving 14 bases between them. Germline lookup yields CDR1 MDHEN and CDR2 SYDVKM. The CDR3 covers 14 residues. Only in-frame clones appear in the TCRdb table, and some are missing; sequencing was by immunoSEQ multiplex PCR. Of hundreds of thousands of clones in the sample, 80% to 90% are singletons; the top ten hold 10% to 15%. This specimen comes from a study of blood T cell repertoires in COVID-19. The receptor was derived from a woman aged 70-85 years with COVID-19, enrolled during active disease. The sample consisted of peripheral blood. The chain links TRBV28 to TRBJ1-2; D uncertain. This CDR3 is CASRNIDGYYGYTF. Written as DNA, the CDR3 is TGTGCCAGCAGAAATATAGACGGGTACTATGGCTACACCTTC.